Shown below are 27 T cell receptor beta chains from a single sample sequenced in a study of blood T cells in healthy people across ages. Combining a sample-barcoded 5' primer with a J-beta primer mix, a second PCR ran for roughly 6 to 12 cycles. One entry per CDR3 protein, called by TCRdb with MiXCR from the 5' RACE reads. This sample carries 800,000 to 950,000 distinct CDR3 sequences, roughly 34% of them seen once, and the ten largest clones take over 10%. The sequenced sample consisted of blood. These receptors all come from a young man in good health.

This clonotype was counted at least ten times. The chain recombines TRBV5-5 with TRBJ2-5; D unclear. V was clipped by 0 bases and J by 0 bases, with 9 bases between them. Looked up from germline, CDR1 is SGHKS and CDR2 is YYEKEE (reference sequence). The CDR3 is 15 amino acids. CDR3 sequence: CASSLVLNYQETQYF. The CDR3 coding sequence is TGTGCCAGCAGCTTGGTTTTGAACTACCAAGAGACCCAGTACTTC.

This clonotype appeared a few times. The V call is TRBV20-1, the J call TRBJ2-3, with D tentatively TRBD2 (6 bases). This CDR3 is 15 amino acids long. Deletions cut 0 bases from V and 0 bases from J, with 10 bases between. Germline CDR1 DFQATT, CDR2 SNEGSKA (reference sequence). CDR3 residues: CSARDLARSTDTQYF. CDR3 DNA sequence: TGCAGTGCTAGAGATCTAGCGCGGAGCACAGATACGCAGTATTTT.

As for this clonotype: This may come from a read error, since a much larger clone is one base off. This chain joins TRBV7-2 and TRBJ2-1; no clear D. The assigned J gene may be wrong: the sequence end matches TRBJ2-7 better. Germline V gene data show CDR1 as SGHTA and CDR2 as FQGNSA. The CDR3 covers 16 residues. The DNA for the CDR3 is TGTGCCAGCAGCTTAGCGGCAAGCAGCTCCTACAATGAGCAGTACTTC. This gives the protein CASSLAASSSYNEQYF.

This clonotype was recorded once. The V and J genes are TRBV12-3 or TRBV12-4 and TRBJ2-5; TRBD2 matches 8 bases. V shed 3 bases and J 11 bases; nucleotides not matched to a gene: 14. The CDR3 is made up of 15 amino acids. CDR3 loop: CASSFGAGAQDEQYF. CDR3 DNA sequence: TGTGCCAGCAGTTTCGGAGCGGGGGCTCAGGATGAGCAGTACTTC.

The chain is built from TRBV12-3 or TRBV12-4 and TRBJ2-7, with 7 bases lining up with TRBD1. CDR3 length equals 12 residues. J gave up 6 bases and V 7 bases, and 6 bases lay outside the gene matches. This CDR3 reads CASTETGTEQYF. For the CDR3, the DNA is TGTGCCAGCACCGAGACAGGGACCGAGCAGTACTTC.

In regard to this clonotype: It is unclear where the CDR3 begins or ends on the DNA, so no DNA is shown, and the CDR3 is as TCRdb lists it. The chain employs TRBV15 and TRBJ2-2; the D segment call TRBD2 is taken from the table without a DNA check. Germline CDR1 and CDR2: LNHNV and YYDKDF (reference sequence). Termini included, the CDR3 measures 15 amino acids. The chain's CDR3 is CATSTLAFGAGELFF.

This sequence joins TRBV20-1 and TRBJ2-7, with unresolved D. CDR3 length: 13 residues. The V end lost 0 bases, the J end lost 2 bases, and 8 bases lay between the germline ends. Germline values: CDR1 DFQATT, CDR2 SNEGSKA (reference sequence). CDR3 sequence: CSARERAAYEQYF. The CDR3 nucleotides are TGCAGTGCTAGAGAACGGGCCGCCTACGAGCAGTACTTC.

This clonotype was detected ten times or more. The chain couples TRBV20-1 to TRBJ2-5; a weak D match, TRBD1 (6 bases). The germline gives CDR1 DFQATT, CDR2 SNEGSKA (reference sequence). This CDR3 comprises 15 residues. V dropped 5 bases and J dropped 5 bases, with 21 bases sitting between them. This CDR3 reads CSASLDRPNRETQYF. The CDR3 nucleotides read TGCAGTGCTTCCTTGGACAGACCCAACCGGGAGACCCAGTACTTC.

J is TRBJ2-3 and V is TRBV10-3; possibly TRBD1 for D (6 bases). The CDR3 is 14 residues long. V lost 6 bases to trimming and J lost 0 bases, with 10 bases between them. From germline, CDR1 is ENHRY and CDR2 SYGVKD. The CDR3 loop is CAIRYGQSTDTQYF. CDR3 in DNA: TGTGCCATCAGGTACGGACAGAGCACAGATACGCAGTATTTT.

The chain combines TRBV10-2 with TRBJ1-1; a weak D match, TRBD1 (5 bases). Looked up from germline, CDR1 is WSHSY and CDR2 is SAAADI. Trimming pared 2 bases from V and 0 bases from J, leaving 7 bases between. The CDR3 totals 14 residues. The CDR3 DNA reads TGCGCCAGCAGTGAGGGACACTTGAACACTGAAGCTTTCTTT. Its protein product is CASSEGHLNTEAFF.

The chain uses TRBV20-1 and TRBJ2-7; 10 bases map to TRBD2. Germline V gene lookup returns CDR1 DFQATT and CDR2 SNEGSKA (reference sequence). After removal of 5 bases from V and 7 bases from J, the junction contained 11 bases not matched to a gene. CDR3 length: 14 residues. The CDR3 bases are TGCAGTGCTTACCTCAGCGGGGGGGCCGATGAGCAGTACTTC. Translating it yields CSAYLSGGADEQYF.

This clonotype was recorded at least ten times. Here the CDR3 DNA reads TGTGCCAGCAGTCCCGGACAGGGGTTTGGCTACACCTTC. Its protein product is CASSPGQGFGYTF. The chain has TRBV12-3 or TRBV12-4 and TRBJ1-2, with 9 bases matching TRBD1. The V segment lost 5 bases and the J segment 7 bases; nucleotides outside the gene matches: 5. The CDR3 contains 13 residues.

This chain connects TRBV27 to TRBJ1-5, with D hard to call. CDR3 size: 14 residues. Germline V CDR1 and CDR2: MNHEY, SMNVEV (reference sequence). Trimming pared 2 bases from V and 5 bases from J, leaving 10 bases between. The CDR3 coding sequence is TGTGCCAGCAGTTTAGGGCAGGCGTATCAGCCCCAGCATTTT. The encoded protein is CASSLGQAYQPQHF.

The V gene is TRBV5-1, the J gene TRBJ2-1, with 15 bases aligning to TRBD2. The junction had 9 bases not matched to a gene; V was cut back by 1 base and J by 7 bases. Germline-derived CDR1 and CDR2 are SGHRS and YFSETQ. The CDR3 loop spans 18 amino acids. CDR3 in amino acids: CASSLKSPGLAGGNEQFF. The CDR3 DNA reads as TGCGCCAGCAGCTTGAAGTCCCCCGGACTAGCGGGGGGGAATGAGCAGTTCTTC.

Concerning this clonotype itself: It may be a read error: a sequence one base away is much more abundant. J is TRBJ2-1 and V is TRBV6-1; TRBD1 agrees at 7 bases. After removal of 3 bases from V and 0 bases from J, the junction contained 2 bases not matched to a gene. Germline V gene sequence: CDR1 MNHNS, CDR2 SASEGT. This CDR3 is built from 15 residues. CDR3 sequence: CASSDGTVSYNEQFF. In DNA, the CDR3 is TGTGCCAGCAGTGATGGGACAGTCTCCTACAATGAGCAGTTCTTC.

In its sample, this clonotype was seen many times. The V and J genes are TRBV20-1 and TRBJ2-3; 15 bases are shared with TRBD2. J lost 0 bases, V lost 2 bases, and 6 bases had no gene match. The germline V gene has CDR1 DFQATT and CDR2 SNEGSKA (reference sequence). CDR3 length: 18 amino acids. The CDR3 loop reads CSARLPGLAGGSTDTQYF. The CDR3 DNA reads as TGCAGTGCTAGACTCCCGGGACTAGCGGGGGGAAGCACAGATACGCAGTATTTT.

The chain recombines TRBV6-5 with TRBJ2-7; TRBD1 aligns across 9 bases. The CDR3 contains 14 residues. CDR1 is MNHEY and CDR2 is SVGAGI in the germline V gene. V was pared by 1 base and J by 7 bases, with 5 bases of the junction left unmatched. This CDR3 reads CASSYLGQGVEQYF. CDR3 coding DNA: TGTGCCAGCAGTTACTTGGGACAGGGAGTTGAGCAGTACTTC.

This chain links TRBV29-1 with TRBJ2-2; D not resolved. V was pared by 4 bases and J by 4 bases, with 25 bases between. CDR1 is SQVTM and CDR2 is ANQGSEA in the germline V gene. The CDR3 totals 18 residues. This CDR3 is CSVGLEVRVGHVTGELFF. CDR3 nucleotides: TGCAGCGTTGGCCTTGAAGTTAGGGTCGGTCATGTCACCGGGGAGCTGTTTTTT.

The rearrangement links TRBV18 to TRBJ2-7; D perhaps matches TRBD2 (6 bases). Germline V lookup: CDR1 KGHSH, CDR2 LQKENI. The CDR3 runs to 13 residues. V was trimmed by 4 bases and J by 4 bases, leaving 11 bases between them. CDR3 bases: TGTGCCAGCTCACGAGGGACTCAATACGAGCAGTACTTC. As protein: CASSRGTQYEQYF.

The chain joins TRBV2 to TRBJ2-1; D ambiguous. Between the trimmed V and J ends, which lost 7 bases and 5 bases, there was a span of 12 bases. CDR3 length: 13 residues. CDR1 and CDR2 (germline): SNHLY, FYNNEI. The CDR3 coding sequence is TGTGCCAGCAAGTTAGGACCTAACAATGAGCAGTTCTTC. Translation: CASKLGPNNEQFF.

This clonotype was seen once. Being one base from a much bigger clone, this may be a read error. This chain uses TRBV5-6 with TRBJ2-1, with 9 bases aligning to TRBD1. The J segment lost 7 bases and the V segment lost 4 bases, leaving 9 bases of the junction unmatched. The CDR3 consists of 15 residues. Germline lookup yields CDR1 SGHDT and CDR2 YYEEEE. The CDR3 coding sequence is TGTGCCAGCAGCCCCGGGACAGGGAGCACAAATGAGCAGTTCTTC. Amino acids: CASSPGTGSTNEQFF.

V gene TRBV6-2 or TRBV6-3 combines with J gene TRBJ2-2, with D tentatively TRBD1 or TRBD2 (6 bases each). Trimming stripped 6 bases from V and 3 bases from J, with 11 bases between. The CDR3 has 14 amino acids. CDR1 is MNHEY and CDR2 is SVGEGT in the germline V gene. CDR3 amino acids: CASSGGFYTGELFF. CDR3 coding DNA: TGTGCCAGCAGCGGGGGCTTTTACACCGGGGAGCTGTTTTTT.

V usage is TRBV12-3 or TRBV12-4 and J usage is TRBJ1-6, with D possibly matching TRBD1 (5 bases). The CDR3 length is 14 residues. The V gene lost 5 bases and the J gene lost 7 bases, with 12 bases spanning the gap. CDR3 sequence reads: CASSPETANSPLHF. The CDR3 nucleotides read TGTGCCAGCAGTCCGGAGACAGCCAATTCACCCCTCCACTTT.

The genes are TRBV6-5 and TRBJ2-3, with 12 bases lining up with TRBD1. The CDR3 length is 17 residues. CDR1 MNHEY and CDR2 SVGAGI come from the germline V gene. The junction had 9 bases not matched to a gene; V was cut back by 4 bases and J by 4 bases. The DNA for the CDR3 is TGTGCCAGCAGTTCCTTGCCGGGACAGGGGGCCTCAGATACGCAGTATTTT. It codes for CASSSLPGQGASDTQYF.

This clonotype was counted many times. This chain joins TRBV6-5 and TRBJ2-5, with 9 bases lining up with TRBD2. V lost 4 bases to trimming and J lost 2 bases; unmatched junction nucleotides: 5. This CDR3 is built from 15 residues. The germline gives CDR1 MNHEY, CDR2 SVGAGI. As DNA, the CDR3 is TGTGCCAGCAGTTTAGCGGGGGAGCCACAAGAGACCCAGTACTTC. It yields the protein CASSLAGEPQETQYF.

The V and J genes are TRBV9 and TRBJ2-1, with TRBD2 matching 8 bases. This CDR3 has 14 amino acids. The germline CDR1 and CDR2 sequences are SGDLS and YYNGEE. The V segment lost 4 bases and the J segment 5 bases; nucleotides outside the gene matches: 5. CDR3 in DNA: TGTGCCAGCAGCCCGGGCGGGGGGAACAATGAGCAGTTCTTC. Translated, it gives CASSPGGGNNEQFF.

This sequence joins TRBV29-1 and TRBJ2-1; 8 nucleotides line up with TRBD1. J was trimmed by 6 bases and V by 3 bases; bases with no gene match: 4. CDR1 is SQVTM, CDR2 ANQGSEA, per germline. The CDR3 is 13 residues long. The CDR3 DNA sequence: TGCAGCGTTGACAGGGGGCGCAGCAATGAGCAGTTCTTC. This translates into CSVDRGRSNEQFF.